The 20 T cell receptor beta chains below all came from one sample that was sequenced in a study of shared clonotypes between healthy human individuals. Sequencing used immunoSEQ multiplex PCR; TCRdb keeps in-frame clones, though not all of them. The sample has 2 million to 2.5 million clones; 80% to 95% are singletons. Sequenced input: naive CD4+ T cells from PBMCs. Subset defined: CD45RA+ positively selected. The receptors originated from a man between 18 and 29 years old in good health. Some clones in this sample may be carry-over from other donors' samples.

This clone was recorded only once. The gene calls are TRBV7-6 and TRBJ1-1, with D unclear. CDR3 length: 13 amino acids. Deletions cut 1 base from V and 11 bases from J, with 14 bases between. The V gene's germline CDR1 is SGHVS and CDR2 FNYEAQ. The CDR3 region is CASSLDGDSGAFF. CDR3 bases: TGTGCCAGCAGCTTAGACGGGGATTCGGGGGCTTTCTTT.

The rearrangement joins TRBV11-2 to TRBJ1-6, with a possible D match to TRBD1 (5 bases). The ends were cut back, 1 base at V and 2 bases at J, with 15 bases in the middle. In germline, CDR1 is SGHAT, CDR2 FQNNGV. The CDR3 length is 18 residues. In nucleotides, the CDR3 is TGTGCCAGCAGCTTAGTAGGGGCCAGGGTCCCCTATAATTCACCCCTCCACTTT. Translated: CASSLVGARVPYNSPLHF.

The V and J genes are TRBV6-6 and TRBJ1-1; TRBD1 matches at 7 bases. Germline trimming cut 5 bases from V and 8 bases from J; bases unmatched to any gene: 5. This CDR3 is 12 amino acids long. Germline V gives CDR1 MNHNY, CDR2 SVGAGI (reference sequence). The CDR3 region is CASSKTGLEAFF. In DNA, the CDR3 is TGTGCCAGCAGTAAGACAGGGTTGGAAGCTTTCTTT.

V is TRBV4-2 and J is TRBJ2-1; D perhaps matches TRBD2 (6 bases). Germline V lookup: CDR1 LGHNA, CDR2 YNFKEQ. The CDR3 sequence is 16 residues long. V was shortened by 0 bases and J by 3 bases, with 12 bases between the two germline ends. The CDR3 region has the DNA TGTGCCAGCAGCCAAGACCCTGGAGGGCGCTACAATGAGCAGTTCTTC. Its protein is CASSQDPGGRYNEQFF.

The V call is TRBV5-4, the J call TRBJ1-1, with D possibly being TRBD1 (5 bases). Trimming took off 4 bases at V and 0 bases at J, with 16 bases between the two ends. This CDR3 region has 16 residues. The germline gives CDR1 SGHNT, CDR2 YYREEE (reference sequence). CDR3 sequence reads: CASSPGGQNMNTEAFF. In DNA, the CDR3 is TGTGCCAGCAGCCCGGGGGGTCAGAATATGAACACTGAAGCTTTCTTT.

A word on this clone: Other nucleotide sequences in the sample specify the same CDR3. V and J are TRBV7-2 and TRBJ2-5, with TRBD1 matching over 10 bases. From germline, CDR1 is SGHTA and CDR2 FQGNSA. This CDR3 spans 14 amino acids. J was trimmed by 4 bases and V by 7 bases; bases with no gene match: 6. The CDR3 reads CASTRDRGRETQYF. The CDR3 coding sequence is TGTGCCAGCACCCGGGACAGGGGTAGAGAGACCCAGTACTTC. The full variable domain, in which reference TRBV7-2 and TRBJ2-5 provide the parts outside the CDR3, is GAGVSQSPSNKVTEKGKDVELRCDPISGHTALYWYRQSLGQGLEFLIYFQGNSAPDKSGLPSDRFSAERTGGSVSTLTIQRTQQEDSAVYLCASTRDRGRETQYFGPGTRLLVL.

This chain joins TRBV27 and TRBJ2-7; 8 bases align to TRBD1. The CDR3 runs to 13 residues. Germline-derived CDR1 and CDR2 are MNHEY and SMNVEV (reference sequence). V lost 7 bases to trimming and J lost 2 bases; unmatched junction nucleotides: 4. For the CDR3, the DNA is TGTGCCAGCAAACAGGGGGTCCCCTACGAGCAGTACTTC. The encoded protein is CASKQGVPYEQYF.

The chain combines TRBV6-5 with TRBJ2-7; tentatively, D is TRBD2 (5 bases). CDR3 length equals 15 residues. Deletions cut 6 bases from V and 4 bases from J, with 19 bases between. The germline CDR1 and CDR2 sequences are MNHEY and SVGAGI. Here the CDR3 reads CASRPTPADSYEQYF. In DNA, the CDR3 is TGTGCCAGCAGGCCTACCCCAGCGGACTCATACGAGCAGTACTTC.

With respect to this clone: The sample holds other DNA sequences that translate to the same CDR3. The rearrangement joins TRBV9 to TRBJ2-1; 15 nucleotides match TRBD2. The CDR3 has 15 amino acids. Germline V lookup: CDR1 SGDLS, CDR2 YYNGEE. J was trimmed by 8 bases and V by 3 bases; bases with no gene match: 3. The CDR3 region has the DNA TGTGCCAGCAGCGAGGGACTAGCGGGAGGCTATGAGCAGTTCTTC. This encodes CASSEGLAGGYEQFF.

The chain links TRBV5-5 to TRBJ1-1, with no clear D. Germline CDR1 and CDR2: SGHKS and YYEKEE (reference sequence). The CDR3 covers 15 residues. V was pared by 0 bases and J by 3 bases, with 12 bases between. CDR3 DNA: TGTGCCAGCAGCTTGGGGAGTTGGTATTACACTGAAGCTTTCTTT. Translated, it gives CASSLGSWYYTEAFF.

This clone was picked up one time. The rearrangement joins TRBV6-5 to TRBJ1-5, with D unclear. Trimming stripped 6 bases from V and 2 bases from J, with 11 bases between. Germline CDR1 MNHEY, CDR2 SVGAGI. The CDR3 extends over 14 amino acids. CDR3 amino acids: CASRRSSGNQPQHF. The CDR3 DNA sequence: TGTGCCAGCAGACGGAGTTCGGGCAATCAGCCCCAGCATTTT.

The count of this clone is one. This chain links TRBV11-2 with TRBJ1-3, with D uncertain. V was shortened by 1 base and J by 4 bases, with 11 bases between the two germline ends. The V gene's germline CDR1 is SGHAT and CDR2 FQNNGV. This CDR3 has 15 residues. The CDR3 spells CASSLGSGFGNTIYF. In DNA, the CDR3 is TGTGCCAGCAGCTTAGGGTCTGGGTTCGGAAACACCATATATTTT.

The genes are TRBV6-5 and TRBJ2-7; D perhaps matches TRBD2 (6 bases). The CDR3 length is 15 residues. With 7 bases removed from V and 0 bases from J, the gap between germline ends came to 16 bases. Germline CDR1 is MNHEY and CDR2 is SVGAGI. The CDR3 DNA follows: TGTGCCAGCAAGTATGGCGGGGTTCTCTCCTACGAGCAGTACTTC. It yields the protein CASKYGGVLSYEQYF.

This clone was found once. The chain is built from TRBV29-1 and TRBJ2-4; TRBD1 matches 7 bases. CDR1 and CDR2 (germline): SQVTM, ANQGSEA. This CDR3 has 14 amino acids. Trimming removed 6 bases from V and 0 bases from J; junction bases left unmatched: 5. The CDR3 reads CSVQGLLAKNIQYF. The CDR3 DNA follows: TGCAGCGTACAGGGGCTTCTAGCCAAAAACATTCAGTACTTC.

As to this clone: Other DNA sequences in this specimen translate into the identical CDR3. The genes are TRBV7-9 and TRBJ1-1, with D perhaps matching TRBD1 (5 bases). V was shortened by 3 bases and J by 1 base, with 9 bases between the two germline ends. The germline gives CDR1 SEHNR, CDR2 FQNEAQ (reference sequence). The CDR3 spans 14 residues. The CDR3 is CASSFGQANTEAFF. CDR3 coding DNA: TGTGCCAGCAGCTTCGGACAAGCGAACACTGAAGCTTTCTTT. Supplemented by reference TRBV7-9 and TRBJ1-1, the full variable domain reads DTGVSQNPRHKITKRGQNVTFRCDPISEHNRLYWYRQTLGQGPEFLTYFQNEAQLEKSRLLSDRFSAERPKGSFSTLEIQRTEQGDSAMYLCASSFGQANTEAFFGQGTRLTVV.

This clone was detected only once. The gene calls are TRBV4-1 and TRBJ2-4, with 9 bases fitting TRBD1. The ends lost 5 bases at V and 4 bases at J; junction bases unmatched: 9. The CDR3 totals 16 residues. The germline CDR1 and CDR2 sequences are MGHRA and YSYEKL. The CDR3 sequence is CASSKPGTGTKNIQYF. As DNA, the CDR3 is TGCGCCAGCAGCAAACCCGGGACAGGGACTAAAAACATTCAGTACTTC.

The gene calls are TRBV9 and TRBJ2-7; the match to TRBD1 covers 9 bases. Trimming cost V 0 bases and J 5 bases; bases outside gene matches: 6. The CDR3 covers 15 residues. CDR1 SGDLS and CDR2 YYNGEE come from the germline V gene. CDR3 sequence: CASSVVGQGNDEQYF. The CDR3 DNA reads TGTGCCAGCAGCGTAGTAGGACAGGGGAACGACGAGCAGTACTTC. Based on the CDR3 plus reference TRBV9 and TRBJ2-7, the full variable domain is DSGVTQTPKHLITATGQRVTLRCSPRSGDLSVYWYQQSLDQGLQFLIQYYNGEERAKGNILERFSAQQFPDLHSELNLSSLELGDSALYFCASSVVGQGNDEQYFGPGTRLTVT.

This clone was observed once. The chain couples TRBV5-4 to TRBJ2-5; 9 bases align to TRBD1. From germline, CDR1 is SGHNT and CDR2 YYREEE (reference sequence). This CDR3 is built from 14 residues. V lost 7 bases and J lost 2; bases outside the gene matches: 6. The CDR3 nucleotides read TGTGCCAGCGGACAAGGGACAGGGCAAGAGACCCAGTACTTC. This sequence encodes CASGQGTGQETQYF.

V is TRBV18 and J is TRBJ2-7; TRBD2 aligns across 12 bases. Losses at the gene ends were 3 bases for V and 2 bases for J; bases not matched to a gene: 8. CDR3 length: 17 amino acids. Germline loops: CDR1 KGHSH, CDR2 LQKENI. CDR3 DNA sequence: TGTGCCAGCTCACCCCCGGGGTCTAGCGGGAGGGCCTACGAGCAGTACTTC. Translating gives CASSPPGSSGRAYEQYF.

The count of this clone is one. This sequence joins TRBV4-2 and TRBJ2-1; D call uncertain. The CDR3 length is 13 residues. The germline CDR1 and CDR2 sequences are LGHNA and YNFKEQ. V lost 0 bases and J 12 bases, leaving 12 bases between the germline ends. The CDR3 protein is CASSQDRDQGQFF. DNA for the CDR3: TGTGCCAGCAGCCAAGATCGCGACCAAGGGCAGTTCTTC.